This entry lists 9 T cell receptor beta chains sequenced from one sample in a study of CD8 T cells in Susac syndrome (dated by TCRdb to between 2018 and 2020). The library was generated by the immunoSEQ multiplex PCR assay. RNA was extracted with the RNeasy kit and 0.5 to 1 ug was reverse transcribed using random hexamers. The public reads were reprocessed in TCRdb via fastp at Q25 and MiXCR, keeping in-frame beta chains. Rows are combined by CDR3 protein, so each entry shows the most common genes and DNA. For this sample the table gives under 250,000 distinct CDR3 sequences, of which less than 95% were detected only once. The ten biggest clones cover 0.15% of the sample. The sequenced sample was CD4+ T cells from PBMCs. Receptors originate from a human donor with Susac syndrome.

The J gene is TRBJ2-7, the V gene TRBV28; 8 bases line up with TRBD1. The CDR3 length is 14 residues. V gave up 6 bases and J gave up 4 bases; unmatched junction bases: 8. The germline V gene has CDR1 MDHEN and CDR2 SYDVKM. CDR3: CASSWATGEYEQYF. CDR3 bases: TGTGCCAGCAGCTGGGCGACAGGGGAGTACGAGCAGTACTTC. Full variable domain (rest looked up from reference TRBV28 and TRBJ2-7): DVKVTQSSRYLVKRTGEKVFLECVQDMDHENMFWYRQDPGLGLRLIYFSYDVKMKEKGDIPEGYSVSREKKERFSLILESASTNQTSMYLCASSWATGEYEQYFGPGTRLTVT.

The chain has TRBV20-1 and TRBJ1-6; TRBD1 matches 8 bases. The CDR3 runs 20 residues. CDR1 and CDR2 (germline): DFQATT, SNEGSKA (reference sequence). V dropped 0 bases and J dropped 0; count of bases not matched to a gene: 13. CDR3: CSARDLGTGTLSSYNSPLHF. In DNA form, the CDR3 reads TGCAGTGCTAGAGATCTCGGGACAGGCACACTAAGCTCCTATAATTCACCCCTCCACTTT.

The chain has TRBV12-3 or TRBV12-4 and TRBJ1-1; D is ambiguous. The ends were cut back, 0 bases at V and 3 bases at J, with 8 bases in the middle. The CDR3 consists of 14 residues. DNA for the CDR3: TGTGCCAGCAGTTTAGCGCGCGGGGACACTGAAGCTTTCTTT. This encodes CASSLARGDTEAFF.

This clonotype was seen once. The V gene is TRBV7-8, the J gene TRBJ1-1; D unclear. From germline, CDR1 is SGHVS and CDR2 FQNEAQ. The CDR3 has 13 residues. V was pared by 6 bases and J by 8 bases, with 16 bases between. The CDR3: CASSSNGREEAFF. CDR3 sequence (DNA): TGTGCCAGCAGTTCGAACGGGAGGGAGGAAGCTTTCTTT.

The chain employs TRBV20-1 and TRBJ2-3; 7 bases fit TRBD2. The CDR3 has 14 residues. The J segment lost 3 bases and the V segment lost 4 bases, leaving 7 bases of the junction unmatched. Per the germline V gene, CDR1 is DFQATT and CDR2 is SNEGSKA (reference sequence). DNA for the CDR3: TGCAGTGCTACCTGGACTAGGAGAACAGATACGCAGTATTTT. Its protein product is CSATWTRRTDTQYF.

The chain employs TRBV20-1 and TRBJ2-1; 8 bases are a match to TRBD2. Germline CDR1 is DFQATT and CDR2 is SNEGSKA (reference sequence). Unmatched junction bases numbered 13, after V lost 6 bases and J lost 0 bases. CDR3 length equals 17 residues. CDR3 loop: CSALPPGGPSSYNEQFF. Written as DNA, the CDR3 is TGCAGTGCCCTCCCCCCGGGGGGGCCGAGCTCCTACAATGAGCAGTTCTTC.

Written as DNA, the CDR3 is TGTGCCAGCAGCCGGGGGGGAGTGAACGGGGAGCTGTTTTTT. This sequence encodes CASSRGGVNGELFF. The chain has TRBV9 and TRBJ2-2; 8 bases map to TRBD2. This CDR3 region has 14 residues. Germline V gives CDR1 SGDLS, CDR2 YYNGEE. The V and J ends lost 4 bases and 7 bases, in that order; junction bases with no gene match: 6. The variable domain in full, with the rest retrieved from reference TRBV9 and TRBJ2-2, is DSGVTQTPKHLITATGQRVTLRCSPRSGDLSVYWYQQSLDQGLQFLIQYYNGEERAKGNILERFSAQQFPDLHSELNLSSLELGDSALYFCASSRGGVNGELFFGEGSRLTVL.

CDR3 DNA sequence: TGTGCCACCAGTGATCCACATGAGCAGTTCTTC. This codes for CATSDPHEQFF. V and J are TRBV24-1 and TRBJ2-1; no definite D call. V lost 3 bases, J lost 8 bases, and 4 bases lay in between. Germline values: CDR1 KGHDR, CDR2 SFDVKD. This CDR3 is 11 amino acids long.

The chain has TRBV19 and TRBJ1-6; tentative D call: TRBD1 (5 bases). In germline, CDR1 is LNHDA, CDR2 SQIVND (reference sequence). Trimming took off 5 bases at V and 5 bases at J, with 10 bases between the two ends. This CDR3 is built from 14 residues. CDR3 DNA: TGTGCCAGTAGTCTGACAGAGAATAATTCACCCCTCCACTTT. This gives the protein CASSLTENNSPLHF.